These 5 T cell receptor beta chains were sequenced from one sample in a study of blood T cell repertoires in COVID-19. The assay was immunoSEQ multiplex PCR, and TCRdb's table has in-frame clones only and misses some. Among around 58,000 clones listed, roughly nine tenths were seen once. Source material: peripheral blood. The origin of the receptors is a woman aged 60-70 years with active or convalescent COVID-19.

This chain connects TRBV19 to TRBJ1-2; D unresolved. V lost 1 base to trimming and J lost 4 bases, with 16 bases between them. Germline-derived CDR1 and CDR2 are LNHDA and SQIVND (reference sequence). The CDR3 runs 16 residues. The CDR3 nucleotides are TGTGCCAGTAGTATAGCGAGCCCCAAAAAGAGCTATGGCTACACCTTC. Its translation is CASSIASPKKSYGYTF.

V is TRBV28 and J is TRBJ1-1; weak D call: TRBD1 (5 bases). The CDR3 extends over 14 amino acids. The V end was cut by 5 bases, the J end by 6 bases, with 16 bases between. CDR1 is MDHEN, CDR2 SYDVKM, per germline. CDR3 protein: CASSPTAIVPEAFF. CDR3 coding DNA: TGTGCCAGCAGTCCGACAGCGATTGTCCCTGAAGCTTTCTTT. Filled out from reference TRBV28 and TRBJ1-1, the complete variable domain reads DVKVTQSSRYLVKRTGEKVFLECVQDMDHENMFWYRQDPGLGLRLIYFSYDVKMKEKGDIPEGYSVSREKKERFSLILESASTNQTSMYLCASSPTAIVPEAFFGQGTRLTVV.

This clone appeared a single time. The J gene is TRBJ1-2, the V gene TRBV6-1; TRBD1 might be the D (5 bases). Germline lookup yields CDR1 MNHNS and CDR2 SASEGT. This CDR3 contains 12 residues. The V end lost 2 bases, the J end lost 9 bases, and 10 bases lay between the germline ends. The CDR3 here is CASSEMTVSYTF. The CDR3 region has the DNA TGTGCCAGCAGTGAAATGACAGTTAGCTACACCTTC.

The J gene is TRBJ1-1, the V gene TRBV10-2; D is ambiguous. Trimming shortened V by 10 bases and J by 5 bases, and 11 bases separated the two germline ends. This CDR3 spans 11 amino acids. The germline V gene has CDR1 WSHSY and CDR2 SAAADI. The CDR3 sequence is CATKTFTEAFF. The DNA of the CDR3 is TGCGCCACCAAGACATTTACTGAAGCTTTCTTT.

The chain employs TRBV19 and TRBJ2-2; D may be TRBD1 (5 bases). This CDR3 region has 13 residues. Germline loops: CDR1 LNHDA, CDR2 SQIVND (reference sequence). Trimming cost V 7 bases and J 9 bases, with 15 bases left between them. The CDR3 nucleotides are TGTGCCAGTAAGGTAACAGGCGTAAGGGAGCTGTTTTTT. Encoded protein: CASKVTGVRELFF.